This is a list of T cell receptor beta chains from one sample in a study of cytomegalovirus exposure and HLA in healthy donors. Only in-frame clones appear in the TCRdb table, and some are missing; sequencing was by immunoSEQ multiplex PCR. The sample shows 85,000 to 120,000 clones, 88% of them seen only once. The sample consisted of PBMCs. The receptors shown here come from a woman aged 18-30 years in good health and CMV-seropositive. The CDR3 runs from the conserved cysteine through the conserved F or W. D genes are given only for firm matches. A row's size may be missing; if present it is once, few, many or a size class.

j_call | v_call | d_call | clone_size | cdr3_nt | cdr3_aa
TRBJ2-1 | TRBV27 | - | - | TGTGCCAGCAGTTTATCCGCAAATCGCTACGAAAATGAGCAGTTCTTC | CASSLSANRYENEQFF
TRBJ1-1 | TRBV4-1 | TRBD1 | - | TGCGCCAGCAGCCAGATGGACAGGGAAGCTTTCTTT | CASSQMDREAFF
TRBJ2-7 | TRBV5-6 | - | - | TGTGCCAGCAGCTTGGATTCGTTGCTAGCTAACGAGCAGTACTTC | CASSLDSLLANEQYF
TRBJ2-7 | TRBV6-1 | - | - | TGTGCCAGCAGTGAAACCGGGACTTTCACCTACGAGCAGTACTTC | CASSETGTFTYEQYF
TRBJ2-7 | TRBV19 | TRBD1 | - | TGTGCCAGTAGTGTCCGGGACAGGGACCACGAGCAGTACTTC | CASSVRDRDHEQYF
TRBJ2-1 | TRBV4-2 | TRBD2 | - | TGTGCCAGCAGCCAAGTCCTAGCGGGGGACAATGAGCAGTTCTTC | CASSQVLAGDNEQFF
TRBJ1-3 | TRBV7-9 | TRBD1 | - | TGTGCCAGCAGCCTGTCGTACAGGGGAAGTGGAAACACCATATATTTT | CASSLSYRGSGNTIYF
TRBJ2-4 | TRBV19 | TRBD1 | - | TGTGCCAGTAGTATGACAGGGGCTCCCGTAAACATTCAGTACTTC | CASSMTGAPVNIQYF
TRBJ2-2 | TRBV6-5 | TRBD2 | - | TGTGCCAGTCGATCGGGGGGGAGGACCGGGGAGCTGTTTTTT | CASRSGGRTGELFF
TRBJ2-3 | TRBV11-2 | - | - | TGTGCCAGCAGCTTAGGGGAGGTAGATACGCAGTATTTT | CASSLGEVDTQYF
TRBJ2-3 | TRBV18 | - | - | TGTGCCAGCTCACCCCCCGGAGCGGCGAGCACAGATACGCAGTATTTT | CASSPPGAASTDTQYF
TRBJ2-2 | TRBV7-3 | TRBD1 | - | TGTGCCAGCAGCTCCCCCGCAGGACAGGGGGCTCTCTACACCGGGGAGCTGTTTTTT | CASSSPAGQGALYTGELFF
TRBJ2-6 | TRBV15 | TRBD1 | few | TGTGCCACCAGCGGGGGACAGGGGGCGGACGGGGCCAACGTCCTGACTTTC | CATSGGQGADGANVLTF
TRBJ2-3 | TRBV27 | TRBD2 | - | TGTGCCAGCAGTTTATTGGGGGGGGGTGGCACAGATACGCAGTATTTT | CASSLLGGGGTDTQYF
TRBJ2-3 | TRBV7-9 | TRBD2 | - | TGTGCCAGCAGCTTAGGGTACGAGCCAGCGGGGGGTCCCGGTACGCAGTATTTT | CASSLGYEPAGGPGTQYF
TRBJ2-2 | TRBV5-1 | TRBD2 | - | TGCGCCAGCAGCTTGAAAGCGGGGGGGCCCGGGGAGCTGTTTTTT | CASSLKAGGPGELFF